The 8 T cell receptor beta chains below were found in one sample sequenced in a study of blood T cell repertoires in COVID-19. Libraries were prepared by immunoSEQ multiplex PCR; TCRdb keeps only in-frame clonotypes and omits some of them. Of around 200,000 clones in the sample, roughly 87% are singletons; the top ten hold roughly 2%. The sequencing sample was made of peripheral blood. These receptors were obtained from a man aged 40-55 years with active or convalescent COVID-19.

This clone was detected ten times or more. The chain recombines TRBV12-3 or TRBV12-4 with TRBJ2-7; TRBD1 aligns across 8 bases. The CDR3 consists of 13 residues. With V trimmed by 3 bases and J by 3 bases, 1 base remained unmatched. The chain's CDR3 is CASSFGQGYEQYF. CDR3 DNA sequence: TGTGCCAGCAGTTTCGGACAGGGCTACGAGCAGTACTTC.

The gene calls are TRBV5-1 and TRBJ2-7; TRBD2 agrees at 9 bases. The CDR3 has 15 residues. CDR1 and CDR2 from the germline V gene are SGHRS and YFSETQ. V was pared by 2 bases and J by 1 base, with 4 bases of the junction left unmatched. CDR3 region: CASSFDSGGSYEQYF. CDR3 in DNA: TGCGCCAGCAGCTTTGATAGCGGGGGATCCTACGAGCAGTACTTC.

The rearrangement links TRBV14 to TRBJ1-2; tentative D call: TRBD1 (6 bases). The length of the CDR3 is 15 residues. Germline V gives CDR1 SGHDN, CDR2 FVKESK. The germline V and J ends were trimmed by 2 bases and 6 bases, with 16 bases remaining between them. CDR3 bases: TGTGCCAGCAGCCAAAATCAGGCAACAGGGAATGGCTACACCTTC. This translates into CASSQNQATGNGYTF.

The CDR3 spells CASSIIGGGYGYTF. Written as DNA, the CDR3 is TGTGCCAGCAGTATTATTGGGGGGGGCTATGGCTACACCTTC. The chain recombines TRBV28 with TRBJ1-2; D possibly corresponds to TRBD1 (5 bases). This CDR3 comprises 14 residues. Germline CDR1 and CDR2: MDHEN and SYDVKM. V lost 5 bases and J 4 bases, leaving 14 bases between the germline ends.

The CDR3 sequence is CASSPKPFSTYEQYF. CDR3 DNA: TGTGCCAGCAGCCCGAAGCCCTTCTCAACCTACGAGCAGTACTTC. The chain joins TRBV3-1 (or the pseudogene TRBV3-2) to TRBJ2-7; no clear D gene. Germline V lookup: CDR1 LGHDT, CDR2 YNNKEL (reference sequence). The V and J ends lost 4 bases and 2 bases respectively, with 15 bases between them. The CDR3 totals 15 residues.

The chain joins TRBV4-1 to TRBJ1-1, with D tentatively TRBD1 (5 bases). CDR1 and CDR2 (germline): MGHRA, YSYEKL. Trimming stripped 2 bases from V and 3 bases from J, with 22 bases between. The CDR3 contains 18 residues. Written as DNA, the CDR3 is TGCGCCAGCAGCCAACTTTGGGGCGGGGGGTCCGTGTACACTGAAGCTTTCTTT. Translated, it gives CASSQLWGGGSVYTEAFF.

The CDR3 is CASSRDSFSGNTIYF. As DNA, the CDR3 is TGTGCCAGCAGTAGGGACAGCTTCTCTGGAAACACCATATATTTT. This chain uses TRBV28 with TRBJ1-3; 7 bases agree with TRBD1. CDR3 length: 15 residues. Germline V gene sequence: CDR1 MDHEN, CDR2 SYDVKM. After removal of 5 bases from V and 0 bases from J, the junction contained 4 bases not matched to a gene.

The genes are TRBV6-1 and TRBJ1-6; D not certain. The CDR3 runs 13 residues. V dropped 2 bases and J dropped 7 bases, with 6 bases sitting between them. Germline CDR1 and CDR2: MNHNS and SASEGT. CDR3 sequence: CASSEQFNSPLHF. The DNA for the CDR3 is TGTGCCAGCAGTGAACAGTTCAATTCACCCCTCCACTTT.